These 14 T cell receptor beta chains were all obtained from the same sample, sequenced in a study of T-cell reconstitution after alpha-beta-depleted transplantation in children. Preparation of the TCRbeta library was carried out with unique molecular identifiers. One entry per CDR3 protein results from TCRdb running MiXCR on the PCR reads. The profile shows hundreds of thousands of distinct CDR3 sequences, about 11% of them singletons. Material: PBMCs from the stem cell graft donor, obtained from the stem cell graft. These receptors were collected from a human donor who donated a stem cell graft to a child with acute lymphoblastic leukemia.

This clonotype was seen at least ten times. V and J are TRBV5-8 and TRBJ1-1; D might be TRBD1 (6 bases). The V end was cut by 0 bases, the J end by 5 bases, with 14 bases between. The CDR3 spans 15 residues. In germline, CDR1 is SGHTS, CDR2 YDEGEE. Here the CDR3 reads CASSLAAQGKTEAFF. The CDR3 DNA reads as TGTGCCAGCAGCTTGGCCGCCCAGGGGAAGACTGAAGCTTTCTTT.

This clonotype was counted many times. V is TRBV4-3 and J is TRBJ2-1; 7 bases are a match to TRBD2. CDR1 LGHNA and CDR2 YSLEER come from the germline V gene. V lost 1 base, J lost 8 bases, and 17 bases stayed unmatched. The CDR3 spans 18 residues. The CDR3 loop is CASSQVWVAGPQGDEQFF. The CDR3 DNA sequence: TGCGCCAGCAGCCAAGTGTGGGTAGCGGGCCCCCAAGGCGATGAGCAGTTCTTC.

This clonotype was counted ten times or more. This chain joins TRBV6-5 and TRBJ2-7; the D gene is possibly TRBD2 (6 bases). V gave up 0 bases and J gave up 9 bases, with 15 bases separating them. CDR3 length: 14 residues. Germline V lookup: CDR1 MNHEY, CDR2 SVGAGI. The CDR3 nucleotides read TGTGCCAGCAGTTACTCGCGGGACCTGTTCACGCAGTACTTC. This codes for CASSYSRDLFTQYF.

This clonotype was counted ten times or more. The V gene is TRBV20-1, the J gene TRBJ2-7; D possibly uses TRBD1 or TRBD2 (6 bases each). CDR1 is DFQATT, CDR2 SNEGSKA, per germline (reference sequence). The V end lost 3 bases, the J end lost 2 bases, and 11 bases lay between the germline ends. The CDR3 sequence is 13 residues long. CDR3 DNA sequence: TGCAGTGCTAGGGGGGGCGGACCCTACGAGCAGTACTTC. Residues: CSARGGGPYEQYF.

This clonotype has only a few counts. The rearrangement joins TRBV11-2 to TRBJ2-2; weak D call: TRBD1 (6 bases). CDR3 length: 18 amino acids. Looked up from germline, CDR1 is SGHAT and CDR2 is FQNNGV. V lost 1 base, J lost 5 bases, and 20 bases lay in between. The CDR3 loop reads CASSLVAAGAYRTGELFF. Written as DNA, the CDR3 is TGTGCCAGCAGCTTAGTTGCGGCAGGGGCCTATAGGACCGGGGAGCTGTTTTTT.

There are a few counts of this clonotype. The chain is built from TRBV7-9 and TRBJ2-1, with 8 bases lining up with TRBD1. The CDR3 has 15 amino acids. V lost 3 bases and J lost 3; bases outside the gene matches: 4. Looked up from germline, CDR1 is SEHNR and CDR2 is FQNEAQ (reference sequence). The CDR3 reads CASSLTGAFYNEQFF. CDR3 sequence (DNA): TGTGCCAGCAGCTTGACAGGGGCCTTCTACAATGAGCAGTTCTTC.

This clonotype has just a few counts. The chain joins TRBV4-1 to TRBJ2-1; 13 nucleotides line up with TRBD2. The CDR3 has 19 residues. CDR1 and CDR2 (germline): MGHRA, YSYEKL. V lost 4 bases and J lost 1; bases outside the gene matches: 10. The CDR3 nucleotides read TGCGCCAGCAGCCCGGCCGGACTAGCGGGAGTCGGGTCCTACAATGAGCAGTTCTTC. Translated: CASSPAGLAGVGSYNEQFF.

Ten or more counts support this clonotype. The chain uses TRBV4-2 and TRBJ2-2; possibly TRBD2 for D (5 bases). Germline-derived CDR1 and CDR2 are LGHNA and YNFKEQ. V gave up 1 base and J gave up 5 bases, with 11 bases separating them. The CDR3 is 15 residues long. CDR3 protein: CASSQGVSGTGELFF. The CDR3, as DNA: TGTGCCAGCAGCCAAGGGGTATCGGGGACCGGGGAGCTGTTTTTT.

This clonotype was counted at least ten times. CDR3 DNA: TGTGCCACCAGCAGAGGCGGCCAGCGGGAGACCCAGTACTTC. This sequence encodes CATSRGGQRETQYF. The rearrangement uses TRBV15 and TRBJ2-5; weak D call: TRBD2 (5 bases). The germline V gene has CDR1 LNHNV and CDR2 YYDKDF (reference sequence). V was pared by 1 base and J by 5 bases, with 11 bases between. The CDR3 runs 14 residues.

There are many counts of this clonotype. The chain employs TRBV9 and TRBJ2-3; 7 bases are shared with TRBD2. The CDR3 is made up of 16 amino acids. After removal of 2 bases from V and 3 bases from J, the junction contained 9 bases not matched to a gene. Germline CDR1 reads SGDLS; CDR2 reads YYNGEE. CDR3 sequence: CASSVLTGTITDTQYF. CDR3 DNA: TGTGCCAGCAGCGTGCTAACCGGGACTATAACAGATACGCAGTATTTT. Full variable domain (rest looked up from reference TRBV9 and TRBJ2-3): DSGVTQTPKHLITATGQRVTLRCSPRSGDLSVYWYQQSLDQGLQFLIQYYNGEERAKGNILERFSAQQFPDLHSELNLSSLELGDSALYFCASSVLTGTITDTQYFGPGTRLTVL.

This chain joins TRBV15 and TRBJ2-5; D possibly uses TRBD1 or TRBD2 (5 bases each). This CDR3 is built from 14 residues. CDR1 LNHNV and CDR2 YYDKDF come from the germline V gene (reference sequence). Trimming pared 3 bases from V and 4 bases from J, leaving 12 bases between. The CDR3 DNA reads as TGTGCCACCAGCAGCTCTCATGGGGGAGAGACCCAGTACTTC. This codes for CATSSSHGGETQYF.

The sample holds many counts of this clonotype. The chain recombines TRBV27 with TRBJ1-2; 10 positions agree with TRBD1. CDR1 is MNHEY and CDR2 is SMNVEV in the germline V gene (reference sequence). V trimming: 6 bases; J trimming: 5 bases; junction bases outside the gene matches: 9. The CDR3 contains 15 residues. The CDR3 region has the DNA TGTGCCAGCAGACTACGGACAGGGGGTCCATATGGCTACACCTTC. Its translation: CASRLRTGGPYGYTF.

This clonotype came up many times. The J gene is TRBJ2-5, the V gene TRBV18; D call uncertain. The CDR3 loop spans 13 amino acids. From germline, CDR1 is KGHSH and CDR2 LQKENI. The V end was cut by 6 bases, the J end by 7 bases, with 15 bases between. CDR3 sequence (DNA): TGTGCCAGCTCGGGCAACCCTGGTGGGACCCAGTACTTC. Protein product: CASSGNPGGTQYF.

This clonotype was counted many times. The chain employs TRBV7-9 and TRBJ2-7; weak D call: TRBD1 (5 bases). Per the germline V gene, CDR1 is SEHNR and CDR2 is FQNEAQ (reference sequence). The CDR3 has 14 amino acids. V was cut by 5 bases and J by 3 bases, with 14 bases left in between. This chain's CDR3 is CASSQGNSHYEQYF. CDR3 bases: TGTGCCAGCAGCCAGGGAAATTCCCACTACGAGCAGTACTTC.